This T cell receptor beta chain was captured by sequencing in a study of cytotoxic CD8 clonotypes in ibrutinib-treated CLL. Study summary: For this cohort, patients were about a dozen relapsed/refractory and under 16 treatment-naive, while fewer than 18 were IGHV unmutated. Responses: 24 partial, 2 complete; after median roughly 63 months, roughly 14 stayed remitted, 12 progressed. Response samples were drawn at a median of roughly 13 months of treatment, range 6 to 36.

Regarding the study as a whole: At baseline, clonality was higher than in age-matched healthy donors and correlated with CD8+ counts.

Worth noting for this clone: The antigen remains unidentified.

Method: immunoSEQ multiplex PCR; TCRdb's copy keeps in-frame clones and lacks some. The repertoire holds around 300,000 clones, with around four fifths as singletons. This clonotype was obtained from a human donor with chronic lymphocytic leukemia. The sequenced sample was PBMCs, obtained before ibrutinib treatment.

CDR3 bases: TGTGCCAGCAGCCTGGGCGGGGAGGCCCTTACCGGGGAGCTGTTTTTT. It encodes CASSLGGEALTGELFF. The chain joins TRBV9 to TRBJ2-2, with a possible D match to TRBD2 (6 bases). The CDR3 sequence is 16 residues long. The ends were cut back, 4 bases at V and 5 bases at J, with 18 bases in the middle. Per the germline V gene, CDR1 is SGDLS and CDR2 is YYNGEE. The full variable domain, in which reference TRBV9 and TRBJ2-2 provide the parts outside the CDR3, is DSGVTQTPKHLITATGQRVTLRCSPRSGDLSVYWYQQSLDQGLQFLIQYYNGEERAKGNILERFSAQQFPDLHSELNLSSLELGDSALYFCASSLGGEALTGELFFGEGSRLTVL.